This TCR beta chain was found in a study of blood T cells in healthy people across ages. Study-wide findings and caveats: In older individuals, TCR beta diversity per million T cells was lower, falling roughly linearly with age. Long-lived donors carried more naive CD4+ cells and greater diversity than aged donors.

The germline gives CDR1 MGHRA, CDR2 YSYEKL. The CDR3 has 14 amino acids. The donors, healthy Caucasians from Russia, were aged 6 to 90. At least 6 million PBMCs were isolated per sample. As for this clonotype: Its antigen is as yet unknown. At one end, the junction sequence differs from germline, possibly due to a read error.

The use of a sample-barcoded 5' primer and a J-beta primer mix characterized a second PCR of roughly 6 to 12 cycles. Each CDR3 protein gets one entry after TCRdb re-called the 5' RACE reads with MiXCR. Of roughly 1.5 million distinct CDR3 sequences listed, roughly two fifths were seen once; the top ten hold around 4%. This chain joins TRBV4-1 and TRBJ2-6; D perhaps matches TRBD1 (5 bases). Material for sequencing was blood. The receptor was derived from a woman younger than 35 in good health. The CDR3 loop is CASSQADGATVLTF. CDR3 coding DNA: TGCGCCAGCAGCCAAGCTGATGGGGCCACCGTCCTGACTTTC.